This T cell receptor beta chain comes out of a study of blood T cell repertoires in COVID-19 (dated by TCRdb to about 2020). Notes on the research overall: Samples covering the acute and convalescent phases of COVID-19 were provided by collaborators in the United States, Italy and Spain. A de-identified subject ID, COVID-19 status, age in years and sex were almost always included in the sample metadata. A freely available public database, intended as a resource for researchers studying the immune response to SARS-CoV-2, is where the repertoires were released. The samples were drawn from two sources: the first 160 participants of the ongoing ImmuneRACE study, and 1,254 subjects contributed by 6 global collaborators. HLA class I and class II types, where available, came from metadata supplied by the sample provider rather than from assay-based typing. The material from the prospective study consisted of cDNA or gDNA derived from T cells, B-cell-depleted T cells, or PBMCs. The dataset comprised deeply sampled blood TCRbeta repertoires from subjects exposed to, actively infected with, or recovered from COVID-19.

TCRbeta CDR3 regions were amplified from genomic DNA by means of the immunoSEQ Assay, a bias-controlled multiplex PCR. Turning to the authors' computational methods: Within the assay, amplification of reference gene primers was used to estimate how many nucleated cells each sample contained. To quantify the absolute abundance of each unique TCRbeta CDR3 rearrangement, sequence reads were collapsed and filtered. For each sample, productive Simpson clonality was calculated as the square root of Simpson's diversity index across productive rearrangements. Sourced from immuneACCESS, this table was stored by TCRdb with only in-frame sequences that have V and J called. A share of the clones is absent; for the studies checked, an unresolved V gene accounts for under half, and the remainder has no known explanation. V and J calls and clone size come straight from that table; D and trimming were deduced from the DNA. The sample table shows 120,000 to 150,000 clones, and 70% to 90% are seen once. The top ten hold 5% of the sample.

Comment on this clone: Its antigen is not yet known. The sample holds no much larger clone one base away, and base qualities are not on file.

The collaborating institutions used their own protocols to collect whole blood in K2EDTA tubes. For TCRbeta analysis, collaborator samples were shipped as frozen whole blood, as isolated PBMCs, or as DNA extracted from either sample type. V is clipped by 2 bases and J by 6 bases, and the sequence between their germline boundaries is 16 bases long. From the cysteine up to the phenylalanine, the CDR3 has a length of 16 residues. The DNA shown is the 48-base CDR3, in frame from base 1. The germline V gene gives CDR1 as MNHEY and CDR2 as SVGEGT. Results the study describes overall, beyond this receptor: The amount of clinical and demographic metadata varied by source and participant and was provided uncurated.

What was sequenced was peripheral blood. This clonotype was obtained from a woman between 50 and 59 years old with acute or convalescent COVID-19. The chain was built from TRBV6-2 or TRBV6-3 and TRBJ1-4; the D gene is possibly TRBD1, with 5 bases matching. The CDR3 region: CASSYPEVGEDEKLFF. The DNA is as follows: TGTGCCAGCAGTTACCCGGAGGTAGGGGAGGATGAAAAACTGTTTTTT.